The TCR beta chain described here comes from a study of siplizumab effects on memory and regulatory T cells (dated by TCRdb to about 2019). In the study overall: The study looked at the effect of siplizumab, an anti-CD2 antibody, on alloreactive T-cell subsets in allogeneic mixed lymphocyte reactions made from human PBMCs. Overall results and qualifications from the work: The cumulative frequency of alloreactive sequences traceable to unstimulated CD4+ memory T cells was significantly reduced by siplizumab. Greater diversity appeared to be present in unstimulated naive T cells than in memory T cells, and a substantial contribution to the alloresponse seemed to be made by naive cells. For roughly 80-95% of proliferating CD4+ or CD8+ clones, no naive or memory phenotype could be assigned. Sequences below about 10^-5 frequency were poorly captured, so only a minor fraction of alloreactive clones could be mapped to unstimulated subsets. The suppressive function of proliferating Tregs from siplizumab cultures was not functionally confirmed. Among mappable alloreactive CD4+ clones, the Treg-derived fraction averaged approximately 63% with siplizumab versus roughly 29% in control reactions.

There are 13 amino acids in the CDR3, from cysteine to phenylalanine inclusive. Just the 39-base CDR3 DNA is kept, in frame starting at base 1. Based on the germline V gene, the CDR1 and CDR2 sequences are MNHNS and SASEGT. Between the V and J ends, shortened by 10 bases and 5 bases respectively, the junction contains 17 bases. The sample holds a few counts of this clone. The target of this receptor is not known. No clone much larger than this one lies a single base away; base qualities are absent. Sorted unstimulated T cells, along with proliferating T cells recovered from mixed lymphocyte reactions, underwent TCRbeta CDR3 sequencing. Fresh whole blood from about 10 HLA-typed healthy donors served as the source for isolating PBMCs. To map where alloreactive clones came from, CD4+ non-regulatory T cells in the unstimulated state were FACS-sorted. Receptor amplification or capture employed the immunoSEQ multiplex PCR assay. The deep sequencing platform assayed about 10^5 TCR templates per sample. Genomic DNA extracted from sorted T cells was the material used for TCRbeta CDR3 sequencing. In the authors' own workflow: Clonal analysis of TCRbeta CDR3 data was done in the R programming language. Alloreactive CD4+ and CD8+ clones were identified by comparing unstimulated samples to CFSE-low samples taken after the reaction. Regulatory or non-regulatory origin was assigned to alloreactive CD4+ clones by matching of sequences to sorted unstimulated Treg and non-Treg repertoires. The source is immuneACCESS, and TCRdb retained only in-frame sequences with V and J called. Part of the clones is not carried over; for the studies checked, unresolved V genes explain less than half of this, and the remainder is unexplained. That table gives V, J and clone size, and the DNA gave D and trimming. Recorded for this sample are roughly 120,000 clones; about 95% of them occurred a single time. 1.5% to 2% of the sample rests with the top ten.

The sample consisted of non-Treg CD4+ T cells sorted from blood. Per the publication, the cell subset or site label means: FACS-sorted unstimulated CD4+ non-regulatory T cells. This TCR derives from a human donor in good health. The chain uses TRBV6-1 and TRBJ1-1; TRBD1 might be the D gene, on 5 matching bases. The CDR3 region has the sequence CATGRGFETEAFF. The DNA reads TGTGCCACCGGTCGGGGGTTCGAGACTGAAGCTTTCTTT.